This entry lists 8 T cell receptor beta chains sequenced from one sample in a study of cytotoxic CD8 clonotypes in ibrutinib-treated CLL. Sequencing was performed with immunoSEQ multiplex PCR; in TCRdb, only in-frame clones are kept and a portion is missing. The sample holds nearly 85,000 clones; around 79% are singletons and the top ten take 4.8%. The material sequenced was PBMCs, taken after 12 months of ibrutinib treatment. These receptors were collected from a human donor with chronic lymphocytic leukemia.

The CDR3 region is CASNGGSRENEKLFF. The CDR3 region has the DNA TGTGCCAGCAATGGGGGGTCCCGGGAAAATGAAAAACTGTTTTTT. The rearrangement joins TRBV28 to TRBJ1-4; D may be TRBD1 (5 bases). V lost 7 bases, J lost 5 bases, and 17 bases lay in between. CDR3 length: 15 amino acids. Germline V gene data show CDR1 as MDHEN and CDR2 as SYDVKM.

The chain links TRBV28 to TRBJ2-3, with D possibly TRBD1 on 5 matching bases. With 5 bases removed from V and 4 bases from J, the gap between germline ends came to 16 bases. This CDR3 has 15 amino acids. Germline V lookup: CDR1 MDHEN, CDR2 SYDVKM. DNA for the CDR3: TGTGCCAGCAGTATACTCCAGGGTGGGGCAGATACGCAGTATTTT. Protein: CASSILQGGADTQYF.

The genes are TRBV2 and TRBJ1-2; 7 positions agree with TRBD1. CDR1 is SNHLY, CDR2 FYNNEI, per germline. J gave up 4 bases and V 6 bases, and 11 bases lay outside the gene matches. The CDR3 has 15 amino acids. CDR3 nucleotide sequence: TGTGCCAGCAGACCCTGGAGGGGGCAGGGCTATGGCTACACCTTC. As protein: CASRPWRGQGYGYTF. Variable domain in full (rest from reference TRBV2 and TRBJ1-2): EPEVTQTPSHQVTQMGQEVILRCVPISNHLYFYWYRQILGQKVEFLVSFYNNEISEKSEIFDDQFSVERPDGSNFTLKIRSTKLEDSAMYFCASRPWRGQGYGYTFGSGTRLTVV.

The rearrangement joins TRBV25-1 to TRBJ1-4; a possible D gene is TRBD1 (5 bases). The CDR3 has 13 amino acids. Looked up from germline, CDR1 is MGHDK and CDR2 is SYGVNS. Trimming took off 4 bases at V and 8 bases at J, with 11 bases between the two ends. This chain's CDR3 is CASSVREGEKLFF. The CDR3 nucleotides read TGTGCCAGCAGTGTGAGGGAGGGGGAAAAACTGTTTTTT.

The V gene is TRBV10-2, the J gene TRBJ1-1; 7 bases agree with TRBD1. Germline CDR1 reads WSHSY; CDR2 reads SAAADI. The CDR3 contains 17 residues. Trimming at V came to 4 bases and at J to 7 bases, leaving 18 bases not matched to a gene. The CDR3 here is CASSGLRRQGRIGEAFF. Written as DNA, the CDR3 is TGCGCCAGCAGTGGGTTACGGAGACAGGGCCGGATTGGTGAAGCTTTCTTT.

In this sample, this clone turned up many times. The chain recombines TRBV7-3 with TRBJ1-1; no reliable D call. This CDR3 has 13 amino acids. Per germline, CDR1 SGHTA and CDR2 FQGTGA. Between the trimmed V and J ends, which lost 3 bases and 7 bases, there was a span of 12 bases. The CDR3 loop is CASSLFSHSEAFF. In DNA form, the CDR3 reads TGTGCCAGCAGCTTGTTCTCCCACAGTGAAGCTTTCTTT.

V is TRBV5-6 and J is TRBJ2-2, with TRBD2 matching 7 bases. V was pared by 5 bases and J by 4 bases, with 5 bases of the junction left unmatched. Germline CDR1 and CDR2: SGHDT and YYEEEE. This CDR3 spans 14 amino acids. The CDR3 is CASRRGTATGELFF. CDR3 coding DNA: TGTGCCAGCAGGCGGGGGACCGCCACCGGGGAGCTGTTTTTT.

The J gene is TRBJ2-5, the V gene TRBV6-6, with TRBD1 matching 9 bases. Trimming took 3 bases from V and 3 from J; bases not matched to a gene: 8. Germline-derived CDR1 and CDR2 are MNHNY and SVGAGI (reference sequence). This CDR3 has 16 residues. The CDR3 nucleotides are TGTGCCAGCAGTTATGGGACAGGGCCAGGGGAAGAGACCCAGTACTTC. Amino acids: CASSYGTGPGEETQYF.